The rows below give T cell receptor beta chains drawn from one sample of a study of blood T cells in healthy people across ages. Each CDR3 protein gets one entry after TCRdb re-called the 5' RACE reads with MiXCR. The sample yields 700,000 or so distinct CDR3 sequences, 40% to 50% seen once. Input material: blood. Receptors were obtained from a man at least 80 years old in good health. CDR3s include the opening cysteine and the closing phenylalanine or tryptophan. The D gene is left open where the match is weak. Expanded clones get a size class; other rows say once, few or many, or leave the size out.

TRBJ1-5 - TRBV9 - CASSVEGVGQPQHF TGTGCCAGCAGCGTAGAGGGGGTGGGTCAGCCCCAGCATTTT
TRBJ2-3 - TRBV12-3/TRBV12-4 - CASSFGLGTQYF TGTGCCAGCAGTTTCGGCCTAGGGACGCAGTATTTT
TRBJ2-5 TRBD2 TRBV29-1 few CSVEAGGGETQYF TGCAGCGTTGAGGCGGGGGGAGGAGAGACCCAGTACTTC
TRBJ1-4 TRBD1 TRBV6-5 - CASRLTPGQPNEKLFF TGTGCCAGCAGACTGACTCCGGGACAGCCTAATGAAAAACTGTTTTTT
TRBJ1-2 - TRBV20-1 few CSARDLVGYGYTF TGCAGTGCTAGGGATCTAGTCGGATATGGCTACACCTTC
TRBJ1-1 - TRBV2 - CARSRQPNTEAFF TGTGCCAGAAGTAGGCAGCCGAACACTGAAGCTTTCTTT
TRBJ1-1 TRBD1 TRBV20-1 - CSVRQQGAPNTEAFF TGCAGTGTTAGGCAACAGGGGGCTCCGAACACTGAAGCTTTCTTT
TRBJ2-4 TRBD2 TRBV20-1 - CSARRPGGGENIQYF TGCAGTGCTAGGCGGCCGGGGGGAGGGGAAAACATTCAGTACTTC
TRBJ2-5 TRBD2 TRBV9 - CASSVSTGLAKETQYF TGTGCCAGCAGCGTAAGCACGGGACTAGCAAAAGAGACCCAGTACTTC
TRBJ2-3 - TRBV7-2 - CASSTALADTQYF TGTGCCAGCAGCACTGCTCTAGCAGATACGCAGTATTTT
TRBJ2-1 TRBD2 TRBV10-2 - CASRGTSGDRGPYNEQFF TGCGCCAGCAGGGGGACTAGCGGGGACCGGGGGCCCTACAATGAGCAGTTCTTC
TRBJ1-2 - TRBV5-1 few CASSLAGGSSLYGYTF TGCGCCAGCAGCTTGGCCGGGGGCAGCTCTCTCTATGGCTACACCTTC
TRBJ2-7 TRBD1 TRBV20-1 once CSAGDREGWEQYF TGCAGTGCTGGGGACAGGGAGGGGTGGGAGCAGTACTTC
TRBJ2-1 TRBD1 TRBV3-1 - CASSQTGTGGSRKQFF TGTGCCAGCAGCCAAACAGGGACAGGGGGCTCTCGAAAGCAGTTCTTC
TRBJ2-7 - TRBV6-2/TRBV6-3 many CASSYFRYEQYF TGTGCCAGCAGTTACTTCCGGTACGAGCAGTACTTC
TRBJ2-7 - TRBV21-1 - CASSKVQGHEQYF TGTGCCAGCAGCAAAGTACAGGGCCACGAGCAGTACTTC
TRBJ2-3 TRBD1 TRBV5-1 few CASIETGGSDTQYF TGCGCCAGCATTGAGACAGGGGGCTCAGATACGCAGTATTTT
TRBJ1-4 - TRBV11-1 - CASKRPGTNEKLFF TGTGCCAGCAAACGCCCGGGGACTAATGAAAAACTGTTTTTT
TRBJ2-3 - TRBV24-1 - CATSDSGQPNPDTQYF TGTGCCACCAGTGATTCCGGACAGCCTAACCCAGATACGCAGTATTTT
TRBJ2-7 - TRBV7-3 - CASRLLRGSSYNEQYF TGTGCCAGCCGCTTACTTCGGGGGAGCTCCTACAATGAGCAGTACTTC
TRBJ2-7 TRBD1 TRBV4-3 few CASSQGQGAGEQYF TGCGCCAGCAGCCAGGGACAGGGGGCTGGGGAGCAGTACTTC
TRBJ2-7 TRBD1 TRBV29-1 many CSAKKGGRDYEQYF TGCAGCGCTAAGAAAGGGGGCCGAGACTACGAGCAGTACTTC
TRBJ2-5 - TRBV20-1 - CSARDPNRETQYF TGCAGTGCTAGAGATCCCAACCGGGAGACCCAGTACTTC
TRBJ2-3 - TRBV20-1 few CSARTSTDTQYF TGCAGTGCTCGAACTAGCACAGATACGCAGTATTTT
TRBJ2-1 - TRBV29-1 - CSPEVRMAATVQQFF TGCAGCCCCGAGGTTAGGATGGCGGCAACAGTTCAGCAGTTCTTC
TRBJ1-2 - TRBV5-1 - CASGPQGTFNYGYTF TGCGCCAGCGGACCACAGGGCACATTTAACTATGGCTACACCTTC
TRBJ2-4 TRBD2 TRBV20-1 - CTSDSGTAGASKNIQYF TGCACTAGCGACTCCGGAACAGCGGGAGCATCCAAAAACATTCAGTACTTC
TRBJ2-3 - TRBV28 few CASRNPPSSTQYF TGTGCCAGTCGGAACCCCCCTTCAAGTACGCAGTATTTT
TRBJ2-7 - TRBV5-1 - CASSLDPGRGYEQYF TGCGCCAGCAGCTTGGACCCGGGACGAGGTTACGAGCAGTACTTC
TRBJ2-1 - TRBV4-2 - CASSQDPGQRDNEQFF TGTGCCAGCAGCCAAGATCCGGGACAACGAGACAATGAGCAGTTCTTC
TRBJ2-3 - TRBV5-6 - CASSGEPAADNTQYF TGTGCCAGCAGCGGGGAGCCCGCAGCTGACAATACGCAGTATTTT
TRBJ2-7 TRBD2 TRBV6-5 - CASSRREGGSYEQYF TGTGCCAGCAGTAGAAGGGAGGGTGGGTCCTACGAGCAGTACTTC
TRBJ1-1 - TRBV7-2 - CASSSRRTVINTEAFF TGTGCCAGCAGCTCTCGTCGGACAGTAATAAACACTGAAGCTTTCTTT
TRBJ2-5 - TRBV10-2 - CASIPEGGRQETQYF TGCGCCAGCATCCCAGAGGGGGGGCGGCAAGAGACCCAGTACTTC
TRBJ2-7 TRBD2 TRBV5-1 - CASSSTSGVSYEQYF TGCGCCAGCAGCTCTACTAGCGGGGTCTCCTACGAGCAGTACTTC
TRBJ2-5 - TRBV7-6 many CASSLGQSQETQYF TGTGCCAGCAGCTTAGGACAGTCCCAAGAGACCCAGTACTTC
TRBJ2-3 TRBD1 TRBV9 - CASSVREQGTDTQYF TGTGCCAGCAGCGTGAGGGAACAGGGGACAGATACGCAGTATTTT
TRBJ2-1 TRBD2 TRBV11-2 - CATAGLAGGHEQFF TGTGCCACTGCGGGTCTAGCGGGGGGGCATGAGCAGTTCTTC
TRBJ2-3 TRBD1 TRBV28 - CASSPWGQRSTDTQYF TGTGCCAGCAGCCCCTGGGGACAGAGAAGCACAGATACGCAGTATTTT
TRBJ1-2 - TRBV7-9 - CASSLRGTDYGYTF TGTGCCAGCAGCTTGAGGGGGACGGACTATGGCTACACCTTC
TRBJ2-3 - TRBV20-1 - CSARDLGDGTDTQYF TGCAGTGCTAGAGATTTGGGGGACGGCACAGATACGCAGTATTTT
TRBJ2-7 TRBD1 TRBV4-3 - CASSHPGQGVSYEQYF TGCGCCAGCAGCCACCCTGGACAGGGCGTCTCCTACGAGCAGTACTTC
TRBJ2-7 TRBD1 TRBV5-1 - CASSPLGDRGYEQYF TGCGCCAGCAGCCCCCTCGGGGACAGGGGCTACGAGCAGTACTTC
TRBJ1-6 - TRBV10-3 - CAIRETGENSPLHF TGTGCCATCAGGGAAACAGGAGAAAATTCACCCCTCCACTTT
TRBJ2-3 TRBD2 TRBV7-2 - CASSSYNGGGDQYF TGTGCCAGCAGCTCTTATAACGGGGGGGGTGACCAGTATTTT
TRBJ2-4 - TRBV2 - CASSGRQAKNIQYF TGTGCCAGCAGTGGTCGACAAGCCAAAAACATTCAGTACTTC
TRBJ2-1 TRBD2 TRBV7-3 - CASSLRGLAYEQFF TGTGCCAGCAGCTTAAGGGGACTAGCTTATGAGCAGTTCTTC
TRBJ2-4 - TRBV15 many CATSRDPGGNIQYF TGTGCCACCAGCAGAGATCCTGGGGGAAACATTCAGTACTTC
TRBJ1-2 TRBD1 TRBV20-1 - CSARGGQDNNYGYTF TGCAGTGCTAGAGGGGGACAGGACAATAACTATGGCTACACCTTC
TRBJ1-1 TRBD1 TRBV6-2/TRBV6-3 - CASSYEGDRDAFF TGTGCCAGCAGTTACGAGGGGGACAGAGACGCTTTCTTT
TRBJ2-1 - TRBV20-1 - CSARDVLFYNEQFF TGCAGTGCTAGAGATGTCCTATTCTACAATGAGCAGTTCTTC
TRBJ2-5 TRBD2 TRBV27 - CASSFHPTSVQETQYF TGTGCCAGCAGTTTCCATCCGACTAGCGTTCAAGAGACCCAGTACTTC
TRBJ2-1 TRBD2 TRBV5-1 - CASSSKAAGLAQNRSYNEQFF TGCGCCAGCAGCTCGAAGGCGGCGGGACTAGCACAAAACCGCTCCTACAATGAGCAGTTCTTC
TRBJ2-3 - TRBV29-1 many CSVKIGPTDTQYF TGCAGCGTTAAGATAGGACCCACAGATACGCAGTATTTT
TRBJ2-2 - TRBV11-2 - CASSLTSQTITGELFF TGTGCCAGCAGCTTAACGTCCCAGACAATAACCGGGGAGCTGTTTTTT